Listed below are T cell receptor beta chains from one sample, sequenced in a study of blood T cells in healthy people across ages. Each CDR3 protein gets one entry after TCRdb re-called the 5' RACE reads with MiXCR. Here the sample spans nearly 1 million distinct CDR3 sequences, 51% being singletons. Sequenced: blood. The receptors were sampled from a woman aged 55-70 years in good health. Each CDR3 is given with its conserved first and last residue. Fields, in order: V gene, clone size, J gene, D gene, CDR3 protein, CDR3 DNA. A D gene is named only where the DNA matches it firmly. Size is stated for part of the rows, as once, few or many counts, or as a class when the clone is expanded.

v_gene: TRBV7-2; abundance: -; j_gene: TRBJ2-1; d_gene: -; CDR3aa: CASSLGGKANNGQFF; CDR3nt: TGTGCCAGCAGCTTAGGCGGGAAAGCAAACAATGGGCAGTTCTTC
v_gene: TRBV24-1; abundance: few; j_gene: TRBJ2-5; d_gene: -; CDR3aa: CATSARDSLPQETQYF; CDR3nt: TGTGCCACCAGTGCTCGGGACTCCCTACCTCAAGAGACCCAGTACTTC
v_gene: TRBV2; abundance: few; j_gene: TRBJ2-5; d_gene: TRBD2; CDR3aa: CASSLPSGTQETQYF; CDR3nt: TGTGCCAGTAGTCTTCCTAGCGGGACACAAGAGACCCAGTACTTC
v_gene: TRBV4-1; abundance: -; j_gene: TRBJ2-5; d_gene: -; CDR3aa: CASSQGGIRESQYF; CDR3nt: TGCGCCAGCAGCCAAGGAGGGATTCGTGAGTCCCAGTACTTC
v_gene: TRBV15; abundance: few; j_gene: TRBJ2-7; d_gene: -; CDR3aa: CATSRDRVGVYEQYF; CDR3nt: TGTGCCACCAGCAGAGATCGAGTCGGCGTCTACGAGCAGTACTTC
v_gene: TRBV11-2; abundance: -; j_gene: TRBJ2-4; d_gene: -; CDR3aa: CASSPQGYTQQYF; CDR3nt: TGTGCCAGCAGCCCCCAGGGGTATACCCAGCAGTACTTC
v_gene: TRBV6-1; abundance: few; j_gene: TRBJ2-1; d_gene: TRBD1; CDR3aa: CASRAGTGTYNEQFF; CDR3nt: TGTGCCAGCAGGGCCGGGACAGGGACCTACAATGAGCAGTTCTTC
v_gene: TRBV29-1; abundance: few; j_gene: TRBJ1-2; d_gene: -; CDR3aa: CSVSDNYGYTF; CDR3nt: TGCAGCGTCAGCGACAATTATGGCTACACCTTC
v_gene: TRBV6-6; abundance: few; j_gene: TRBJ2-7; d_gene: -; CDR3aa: CASTSDGDSYEQYF; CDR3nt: TGTGCCAGCACCTCGGACGGGGACTCCTACGAGCAGTACTTC
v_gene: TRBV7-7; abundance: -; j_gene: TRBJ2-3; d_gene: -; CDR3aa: CASTTSPTDTQYF; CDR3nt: TGTGCCAGCACCACTTCGCCCACAGATACGCAGTATTTT
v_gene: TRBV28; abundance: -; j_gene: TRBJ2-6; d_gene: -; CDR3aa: CASSRSYSGTNVLTF; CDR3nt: TGTGCCAGCAGTCGAAGTTACTCTGGGACCAACGTCCTGACTTTC
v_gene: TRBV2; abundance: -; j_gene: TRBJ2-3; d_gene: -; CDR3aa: CVSSTPRAGTDTQYF; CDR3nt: TGTGTCAGCTCAACTCCTAGAGCGGGCACAGATACGCAGTATTTT
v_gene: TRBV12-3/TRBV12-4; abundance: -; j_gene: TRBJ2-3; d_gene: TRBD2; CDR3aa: CASSQGTSRSTDTQYF; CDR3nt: TGTGCCAGCAGTCAGGGGACTAGCAGAAGCACAGATACGCAGTATTTT